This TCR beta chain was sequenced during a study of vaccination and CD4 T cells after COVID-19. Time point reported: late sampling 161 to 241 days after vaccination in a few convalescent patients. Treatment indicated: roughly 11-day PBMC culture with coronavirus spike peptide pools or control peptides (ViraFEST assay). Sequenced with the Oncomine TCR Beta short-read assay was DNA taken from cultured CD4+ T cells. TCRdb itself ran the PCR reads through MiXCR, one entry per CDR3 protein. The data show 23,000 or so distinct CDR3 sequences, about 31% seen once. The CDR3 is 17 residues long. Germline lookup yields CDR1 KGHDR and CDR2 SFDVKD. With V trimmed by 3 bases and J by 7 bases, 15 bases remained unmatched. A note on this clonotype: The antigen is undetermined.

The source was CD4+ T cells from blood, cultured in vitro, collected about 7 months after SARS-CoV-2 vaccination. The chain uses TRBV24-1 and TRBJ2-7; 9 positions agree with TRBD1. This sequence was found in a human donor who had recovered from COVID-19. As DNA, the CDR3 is TGTGCCACCAGTGATGCCACCGGGACAGGGACTTTCGGAGAGCAGTACTTC. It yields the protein CATSDATGTGTFGEQYF.